A single sample is the source of the 27 T cell receptor beta chains below, sequenced in a study of cytotoxic CD8 clonotypes in ibrutinib-treated CLL. The repertoire was sequenced with immunoSEQ multiplex PCR; TCRdb's copy has only in-frame clones and lacks some. Of 250,000 to 350,000 clones in the sample, around 77% were seen once. This sample comprised PBMCs, obtained at disease progression, from a patient treated with ibrutinib. The receptors derive from a human donor with chronic lymphocytic leukemia.

The V and J genes are TRBV27 and TRBJ1-2; 7 nucleotides match TRBD1. The germline gives CDR1 MNHEY, CDR2 SMNVEV (reference sequence). J lost 1 base, V lost 5 bases, and 7 bases had no gene match. This CDR3 contains 15 residues. This CDR3 reads CASSPRPGGNYGYTF. The DNA of the CDR3 is TGTGCCAGCAGTCCCCGCCCAGGGGGTAACTATGGCTACACCTTC.

The CDR3 here is CASSHPAGTGSYEQYF. CDR3 sequence (DNA): TGTGCCAGCAGTCACCCGGCCGGGACAGGCTCCTACGAGCAGTACTTC. The chain employs TRBV28 and TRBJ2-7; 8 bases agree with TRBD1. Germline-derived CDR1 and CDR2 are MDHEN and SYDVKM. The CDR3 is made up of 16 amino acids. Losses at the gene ends were 5 bases for V and 0 bases for J; bases not matched to a gene: 9.

The genes are TRBV7-9 and TRBJ2-1; 7 nucleotides agree with TRBD2. CDR3 length: 16 residues. From germline, CDR1 is SEHNR and CDR2 FQNEAQ (reference sequence). V shed 1 base and J 1 base; nucleotides not matched to a gene: 4. The CDR3 sequence: CASSLGGGGSYNEQFF. The CDR3 nucleotides read TGTGCCAGCAGCTTAGGCGGCGGGGGATCCTACAATGAGCAGTTCTTC. The full variable domain, its missing parts supplied by reference TRBV7-9 and TRBJ2-1, is DTGVSQNPRHKITKRGQNVTFRCDPISEHNRLYWYRQTLGQGPEFLTYFQNEAQLEKSRLLSDRFSAERPKGSFSTLEIQRTEQGDSAMYLCASSLGGGGSYNEQFFGPGTRLTVL.

The V call is TRBV13, the J call TRBJ2-1, with 9 bases matching TRBD2. Germline CDR1 is PRHDT and CDR2 is FYEKMQ (reference sequence). The CDR3 is made up of 17 amino acids. V dropped 5 bases and J dropped 4; count of bases not matched to a gene: 12. The CDR3 here is CASSTWGAGGSYNEQFF. Here the CDR3 DNA reads TGTGCCAGCAGCACTTGGGGGGCGGGAGGGAGTTACAATGAGCAGTTCTTC. Full variable domain (missing parts from reference TRBV13 and TRBJ2-1): AAGVIQSPRHLIKEKRETATLKCYPIPRHDTVYWYQQGPGQDPQFLISFYEKMQSDKGSIPDRFSAQQFSDYHSELNMSSLELGDSALYFCASSTWGAGGSYNEQFFGPGTRLTVL.

This clone has a handful of counts. This chain connects TRBV25-1 to TRBJ2-5; D tentatively reads TRBD1 or TRBD2 (5 bases each). The V and J ends lost 10 bases and 0 bases respectively, with 9 bases between them. CDR1 is MGHDK, CDR2 SYGVNS, per germline. This CDR3 spans 12 amino acids. The CDR3 DNA follows: TGTGCCACCGAGGGACACCAAGAGACCCAGTACTTC. Translating it yields CATEGHQETQYF. Filled out from reference TRBV25-1 and TRBJ2-5, the complete variable domain reads EADIYQTPRYLVIGTGKKITLECSQTMGHDKMYWYQQDPGMELHLIHYSYGVNSTEKGDLSSESTVSRIRTEHFPLTLESARPSHTSQYLCATEGHQETQYFGPGTRLLVL.

The V call is TRBV10-2, the J call TRBJ1-2; D is undetermined. Trimming removed 3 bases at V and 0 bases at J, with 2 bases between. The CDR3 covers 12 residues. Germline-derived CDR1 and CDR2 are WSHSY and SAAADI. CDR3 DNA: TGCGCCAGCAGTGATACTAACTATGGCTACACCTTC. The encoded protein is CASSDTNYGYTF.

This clone was detected only a few times. The genes are TRBV7-8 and TRBJ2-4; perhaps TRBD1 as D (5 bases). This CDR3 comprises 16 residues. V was shortened by 5 bases and J by 4 bases, with 18 bases between the two germline ends. Germline V gene lookup returns CDR1 SGHVS and CDR2 FQNEAQ. The CDR3 sequence: CASSPWVSGAKNIQYF. In DNA form, the CDR3 reads TGTGCCAGCAGCCCGTGGGTCAGTGGGGCAAAAAACATTCAGTACTTC.

This clone appeared a few times. J is TRBJ1-2 and V is TRBV9, with D perhaps TRBD1 (6 bases). This CDR3 has 15 amino acids. Trimming stripped 0 bases from V and 2 bases from J, with 11 bases between. The germline CDR1 and CDR2 sequences are SGDLS and YYNGEE. CDR3 sequence reads: CASSVAEGDNYGYTF. CDR3 DNA: TGTGCCAGCAGCGTAGCGGAGGGGGACAACTATGGCTACACCTTC.

This chain links TRBV6-6 with TRBJ2-7; 7 bases align to TRBD1. The V and J ends lost 5 bases and 3 bases, in that order; junction bases with no gene match: 7. CDR1 is MNHNY, CDR2 SVGAGI, per germline (reference sequence). The CDR3 is 14 residues long. The CDR3 nucleotides read TGTGCCAGCAGTCACGTTGCAGGGGGCTACGAGCAGTACTTC. Its protein is CASSHVAGGYEQYF.

The CDR3 here is CASSFGPGNYGYTF. CDR3 sequence (DNA): TGTGCCAGCAGCTTTGGACCGGGTAACTATGGCTACACCTTC. The chain couples TRBV5-4 to TRBJ1-2; D remains ambiguous. CDR3 length: 14 amino acids. Germline CDR1 reads SGHNT; CDR2 reads YYREEE (reference sequence). V lost 2 bases to trimming and J lost 1 base, with 9 bases between them.

The chain combines TRBV15 with TRBJ1-5; D gene unclear. There are 14 residues in the CDR3. Per the germline V gene, CDR1 is LNHNV and CDR2 is YYDKDF (reference sequence). V was clipped by 8 bases and J by 0 bases, with 11 bases between them. The chain's CDR3 is CATGRQYSNQPQHF. As DNA, the CDR3 is TGTGCCACCGGACGCCAATATAGCAATCAGCCCCAGCATTTT.

The rearrangement links TRBV29-1 to TRBJ2-5; D is possibly TRBD2 (5 bases). Germline values: CDR1 SQVTM, CDR2 ANQGSEA. This CDR3 region has 12 residues. V dropped 1 base and J dropped 7 bases, with 10 bases sitting between them. In DNA, the CDR3 is TGCAGCGTTGAAGGATCAGGAGGGACCCAGTACTTC. Protein sequence: CSVEGSGGTQYF. Looking up the rest from reference TRBV29-1 and TRBJ2-5 gives the full variable domain: SAVISQKPSRDICQRGTSLTIQCQVDSQVTMMFWYRQQPGQSLTLIATANQGSEATYESGFVIDKFPISRPNLTFSTLTVSNMSPEDSSIYLCSVEGSGGTQYFGPGTRLLVL.

The chain is built from TRBV2 and TRBJ1-1; D is uncertain. The germline V gene encodes CDR1 SNHLY and CDR2 FYNNEI. CDR3 size: 13 residues. V lost 8 bases, J lost 0 bases, and 10 bases lay in between. The CDR3 loop reads CASSGDMNTEAFF. For the CDR3, the DNA is TGTGCCAGCTCTGGGGATATGAACACTGAAGCTTTCTTT.

V is TRBV2 and J is TRBJ1-2; the match to TRBD1 covers 8 bases. The ends lost 1 base at V and 7 bases at J; junction bases unmatched: 2. There are 13 residues in the CDR3. The germline gives CDR1 SNHLY, CDR2 FYNNEI. The DNA for the CDR3 is TGTGCCAGCAGTGAAGACAGGGGGTTTGGCTACACCTTC. This encodes CASSEDRGFGYTF.

The genes are TRBV19 and TRBJ2-1; D is unclear. Per the germline V gene, CDR1 is LNHDA and CDR2 is SQIVND (reference sequence). There are 14 residues in the CDR3. Trimming took off 7 bases at V and 8 bases at J, with 18 bases between the two ends. This chain's CDR3 is CASKIEVNGDEQFF. Here the CDR3 DNA reads TGTGCCAGTAAAATAGAAGTGAATGGGGATGAGCAGTTCTTC.

The J gene is TRBJ1-2, the V gene TRBV15; 8 nucleotides line up with TRBD1. Germline V gives CDR1 LNHNV, CDR2 YYDKDF (reference sequence). The CDR3 spans 15 residues. V lost 3 bases to trimming and J lost 10 bases; unmatched junction nucleotides: 13. This CDR3 is CATSSRRQGSPDYTF. The CDR3 DNA reads as TGTGCCACCAGCAGTCGTAGACAGGGGTCCCCTGACTACACCTTC.

V gene TRBV19 combines with J gene TRBJ1-5; D gene unclear. Trimming cost V 3 bases and J 3 bases, with 3 bases left between them. This CDR3 is 12 amino acids long. Germline values: CDR1 LNHDA, CDR2 SQIVND (reference sequence). This CDR3 is CASSINNQPQHF. The DNA for the CDR3 is TGTGCCAGTAGTATCAACAATCAGCCCCAGCATTTT.

The genes are TRBV5-1 and TRBJ2-6; the D is unclear. This CDR3 comprises 18 residues. The V end lost 0 bases, the J end lost 0 bases, and 13 bases lay between the germline ends. From germline, CDR1 is SGHRS and CDR2 YFSETQ. The CDR3 protein is CASSLAWQFGSGANVLTF. The CDR3 coding sequence is TGCGCCAGCAGCTTGGCCTGGCAGTTCGGCTCTGGGGCCAACGTCCTGACTTTC.

V gene TRBV5-1 combines with J gene TRBJ2-1, with 11 nucleotides matching TRBD2. The V segment lost 5 bases and the J segment 2 bases; nucleotides outside the gene matches: 3. CDR1 and CDR2 from the germline V gene are SGHRS and YFSETQ. This CDR3 region has 15 residues. The CDR3 loop reads CASRLLAGAYNEQFF. The DNA for the CDR3 is TGCGCCAGCAGACTACTAGCGGGGGCCTACAATGAGCAGTTCTTC.

This clone was picked up one time. The chain joins TRBV5-5 to TRBJ2-7, with TRBD1 matching 10 bases. The length of the CDR3 is 17 residues. CDR1 is SGHKS, CDR2 YYEKEE, per germline (reference sequence). Unmatched junction bases numbered 14, after V lost 2 bases and J lost 6 bases. The CDR3 DNA reads TGTGCCAGCAGCTTTACGGCCGCGACAGGGGGCATTGGCGAGCAGTACTTC. This sequence encodes CASSFTAATGGIGEQYF.

The rearrangement uses TRBV7-2 and TRBJ2-2; the D is unclear. Germline CDR1 and CDR2: SGHTA and FQGNSA. Trimming took 1 base from V and 5 from J, leaving 8 bases between them. The CDR3 is made up of 14 amino acids. The CDR3 loop is CASSLVSGTGELFF. As DNA, the CDR3 is TGTGCCAGCAGCTTAGTATCGGGTACCGGGGAGCTGTTTTTT.

The chain carries TRBV19 and TRBJ2-1, with D possibly matching TRBD1 (5 bases). CDR1 LNHDA and CDR2 SQIVND come from the germline V gene (reference sequence). V was trimmed by 8 bases and J by 2 bases, leaving 10 bases between them. This CDR3 region has 13 residues. The CDR3: CASGAATYNEQFF. The CDR3 DNA sequence: TGTGCCAGTGGGGCCGCAACCTACAATGAGCAGTTCTTC.

The genes are TRBV5-1 and TRBJ2-6; no clear D. This CDR3 comprises 15 residues. The V and J ends lost 3 bases and 1 base respectively, with 8 bases between them. Germline-derived CDR1 and CDR2 are SGHRS and YFSETQ. The CDR3 sequence is CASSYGPSGANVLTF. DNA for the CDR3: TGCGCCAGCAGCTACGGACCGTCTGGGGCCAACGTCCTGACTTTC.

This sequence joins TRBV7-4 and TRBJ2-7; D remains unclear. The ends were cut back, 1 base at V and 3 bases at J, with 16 bases in the middle. This CDR3 comprises 16 residues. Germline assignment: CDR1 SGHVT and CDR2 SQSDAQ. The DNA of the CDR3 is TGTGCCAGCAGCTTAGTCCCTCCCCTCTTCTACTACGAGCAGTACTTC. It is translated as CASSLVPPLFYYEQYF.

The rearrangement joins TRBV11-1 to TRBJ2-7; 7 bases fit TRBD2. V shed 3 bases and J 4 bases; nucleotides not matched to a gene: 6. The length of the CDR3 is 14 residues. CDR1 SGHAT and CDR2 FQDESV come from the germline V gene (reference sequence). The CDR3 protein is CASSFGLDSYEQYF. In DNA, the CDR3 is TGTGCCAGCAGCTTCGGACTAGATTCGTACGAGCAGTACTTC.

This sequence joins TRBV7-8 and TRBJ2-7; 11 bases agree with TRBD1. Germline V gene lookup returns CDR1 SGHVS and CDR2 FQNEAQ. The ends lost 6 bases at V and 4 bases at J; junction bases unmatched: 5. CDR3 length: 14 residues. In DNA form, the CDR3 reads TGTGCCAGCAGAGCGGGACAGGGGGTTTACGAGCAGTACTTC. Translating gives CASRAGQGVYEQYF.

The J gene is TRBJ1-3, the V gene TRBV16; TRBD1 aligns across 7 bases. The CDR3 runs to 17 residues. Losses at the gene ends were 0 bases for V and 4 bases for J; bases not matched to a gene: 9. CDR1 KGHSY and CDR2 FQNENV come from the germline V gene. Here the CDR3 reads CASSQSGTARGGNTIYF. CDR3 sequence (DNA): TGTGCCAGCAGCCAATCTGGGACAGCGCGCGGCGGAAACACCATATATTTT.